The clone carrying this TCR beta chain occurred a few times. Its antigen is not known. The CDR3 regions of TCR beta were amplified from RNA transcripts. Researchers ran a first-round RT-PCR on the TCR CDR3 using the HTBI primer set. In TCRdb, the multiplex PCR reads were re-called with MiXCR into one record per CDR3 protein. Of approximately 330,000 distinct CDR3 sequences in the sample, over 15% were seen once. Calling Graves' hyperthyroidism stable meant ophthalmopathy did not progress within 18 months. These patients, aged 18 to 65, had recently diagnosed hyperthyroidism lasting under 2 months. Exclusions: uncontrolled infection, other autoimmune disease, pregnancy, lactation. This entry is derived from a study of T cells in Graves' hyperthyroidism and ophthalmopathy. General study findings and limits: The blood repertoire included most of the expanded thyroid clonotypes above 0.001.

Sequences were obtained from blood. This TCR was sampled from a woman aged 45 to 65 with Graves' hyperthyroidism.

DNA for the CDR3: TGTGCCAGCAGGGGACAGCCGGCAATGGGATCCCTCCACTTT. Its translation is CASRGQPAMGSLHF. The chain combines TRBV6-1 with TRBJ1-6, with 7 bases matching TRBD1. V trimming: 6 bases; J trimming: 14 bases; junction bases outside the gene matches: 13. Per the germline V gene, CDR1 is MNHNS and CDR2 is SASEGT. The CDR3 has 14 amino acids.